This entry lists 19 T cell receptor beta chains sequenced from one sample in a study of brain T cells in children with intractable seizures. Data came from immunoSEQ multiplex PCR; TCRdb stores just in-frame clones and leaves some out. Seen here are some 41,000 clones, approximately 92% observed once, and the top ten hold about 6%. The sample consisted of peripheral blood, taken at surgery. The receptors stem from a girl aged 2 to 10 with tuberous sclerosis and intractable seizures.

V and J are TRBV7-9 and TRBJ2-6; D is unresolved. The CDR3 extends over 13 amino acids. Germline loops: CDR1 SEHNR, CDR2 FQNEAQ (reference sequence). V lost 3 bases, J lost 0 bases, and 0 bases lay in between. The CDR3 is CASSFSGANVLTF. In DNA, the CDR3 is TGTGCCAGCAGCTTCTCTGGGGCCAACGTCCTGACTTTC.

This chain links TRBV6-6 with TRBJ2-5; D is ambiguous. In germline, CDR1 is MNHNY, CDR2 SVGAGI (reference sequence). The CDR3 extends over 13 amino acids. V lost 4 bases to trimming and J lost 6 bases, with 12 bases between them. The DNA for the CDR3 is TGTGCCAGCAGTTCGGATCTTGGGAAGACCCAGTACTTC. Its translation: CASSSDLGKTQYF.

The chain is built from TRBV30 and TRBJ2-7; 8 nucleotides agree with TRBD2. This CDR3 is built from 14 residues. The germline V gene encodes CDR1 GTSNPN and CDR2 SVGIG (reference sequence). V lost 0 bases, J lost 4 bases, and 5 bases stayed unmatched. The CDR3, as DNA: TGTGCCTGGAGTGTAAAAGCGGGGGCTTACGAGCAGTACTTC. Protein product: CAWSVKAGAYEQYF.

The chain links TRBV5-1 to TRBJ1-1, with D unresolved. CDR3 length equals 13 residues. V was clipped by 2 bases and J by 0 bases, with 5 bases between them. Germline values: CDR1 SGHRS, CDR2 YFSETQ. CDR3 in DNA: TGCGCCAGCAGCTTTGAAGTGAACACTGAAGCTTTCTTT. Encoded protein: CASSFEVNTEAFF.

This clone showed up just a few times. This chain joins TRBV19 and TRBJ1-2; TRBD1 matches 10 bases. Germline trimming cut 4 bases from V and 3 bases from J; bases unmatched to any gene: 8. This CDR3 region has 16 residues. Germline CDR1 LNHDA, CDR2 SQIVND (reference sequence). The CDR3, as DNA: TGTGCCAGTAGTACAGGGGGGACAGGGGCCGACTATGGCTACACCTTC. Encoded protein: CASSTGGTGADYGYTF.

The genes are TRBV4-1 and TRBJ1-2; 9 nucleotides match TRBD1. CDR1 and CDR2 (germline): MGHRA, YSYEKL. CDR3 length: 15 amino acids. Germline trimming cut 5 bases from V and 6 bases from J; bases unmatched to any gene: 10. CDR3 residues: CASSRRTGEKNGYTF. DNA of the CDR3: TGCGCCAGCAGCAGGAGGACAGGGGAGAAGAATGGCTACACCTTC.

The CDR3 coding sequence is TGCAGCGTTGAAGAACTGGTAGATACGCAGTATTTT. This encodes CSVEELVDTQYF. The chain carries TRBV29-1 and TRBJ2-3; no firm D call. CDR3 size: 12 residues. Germline V lookup: CDR1 SQVTM, CDR2 ANQGSEA. V dropped 0 bases and J dropped 5 bases, with 6 bases sitting between them.

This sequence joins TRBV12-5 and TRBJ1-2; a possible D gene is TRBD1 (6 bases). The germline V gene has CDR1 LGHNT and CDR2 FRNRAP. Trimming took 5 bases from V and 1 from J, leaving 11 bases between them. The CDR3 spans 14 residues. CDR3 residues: CASGRGDINYGYTF. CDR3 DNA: TGTGCTAGTGGTCGGGGGGACATTAACTATGGCTACACCTTC.

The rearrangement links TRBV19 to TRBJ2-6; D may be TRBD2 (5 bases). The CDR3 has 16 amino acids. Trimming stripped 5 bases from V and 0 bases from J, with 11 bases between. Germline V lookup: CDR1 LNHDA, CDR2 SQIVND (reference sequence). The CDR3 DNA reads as TGTGCCAGTAGTTACCCGGGAAGCTCTGGGGCCAACGTCCTGACTTTC. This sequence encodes CASSYPGSSGANVLTF.

The CDR3 DNA reads as TGTGCCAGCGTCCGGGCAGAAGGGGCCAACGTCCTGACTTTC. Its protein product is CASVRAEGANVLTF. This rearrangement joins TRBV19 to TRBJ2-6, with no clear D. CDR3 length equals 14 residues. CDR1 is LNHDA and CDR2 is SQIVND in the germline V gene (reference sequence). Trimming shortened V by 9 bases and J by 4 bases, and 13 bases separated the two germline ends.

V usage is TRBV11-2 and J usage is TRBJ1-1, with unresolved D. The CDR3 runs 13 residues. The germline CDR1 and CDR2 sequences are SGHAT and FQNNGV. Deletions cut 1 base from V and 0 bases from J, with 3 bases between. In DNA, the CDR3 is TGTGCCAGCAGCTTAGGAATGAACACTGAAGCTTTCTTT. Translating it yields CASSLGMNTEAFF.

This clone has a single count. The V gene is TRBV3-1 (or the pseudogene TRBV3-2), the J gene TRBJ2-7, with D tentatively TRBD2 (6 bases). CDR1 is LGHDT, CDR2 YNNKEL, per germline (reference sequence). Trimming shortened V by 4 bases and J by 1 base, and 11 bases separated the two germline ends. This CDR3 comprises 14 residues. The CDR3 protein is CASSPGGRSYEQYV. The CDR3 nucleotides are TGTGCCAGCAGCCCCGGGGGTAGGTCCTACGAGCAGTACGTC.

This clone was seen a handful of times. In DNA form, the CDR3 reads TGTGCCAGCAGCCCCCGGGACGGGCCCATGAACACTGAAGCTTTCTTT. Amino acids: CASSPRDGPMNTEAFF. This chain uses TRBV3-1 (or the pseudogene TRBV3-2) with TRBJ1-1; the D gene is possibly TRBD1 (5 bases). The CDR3 extends over 16 amino acids. Germline V CDR1 and CDR2: LGHDT, YNNKEL (reference sequence). Trimming removed 4 bases from V and 0 bases from J, with 15 bases in between.

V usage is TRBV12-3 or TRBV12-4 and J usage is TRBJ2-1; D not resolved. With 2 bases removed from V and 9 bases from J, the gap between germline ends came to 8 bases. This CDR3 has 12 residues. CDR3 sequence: CASSLLVGEQFF. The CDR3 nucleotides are TGTGCCAGCAGTTTACTGGTTGGTGAGCAGTTCTTC.

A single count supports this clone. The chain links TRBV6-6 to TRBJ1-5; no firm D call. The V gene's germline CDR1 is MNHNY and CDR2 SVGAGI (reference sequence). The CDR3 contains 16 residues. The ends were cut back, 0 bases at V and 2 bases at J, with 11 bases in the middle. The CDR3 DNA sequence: TGTGCCAGCAGTTACTCATGGGAGGTAGGCAATCAGCCCCAGCATTTT. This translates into CASSYSWEVGNQPQHF.

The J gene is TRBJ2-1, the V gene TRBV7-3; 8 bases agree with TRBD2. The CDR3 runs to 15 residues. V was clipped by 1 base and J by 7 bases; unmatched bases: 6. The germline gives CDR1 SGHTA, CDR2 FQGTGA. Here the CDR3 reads CASSLKIAGLNEQFF. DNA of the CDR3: TGTGCCAGCAGCTTAAAAATAGCGGGGTTGAATGAGCAGTTCTTC.

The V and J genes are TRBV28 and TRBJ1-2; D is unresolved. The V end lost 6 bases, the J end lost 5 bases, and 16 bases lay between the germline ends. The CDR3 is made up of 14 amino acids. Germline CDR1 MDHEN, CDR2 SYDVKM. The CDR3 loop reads CASRPGYGPYGYTF. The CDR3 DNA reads TGTGCCAGCAGGCCCGGCTACGGCCCTTATGGCTACACCTTC.

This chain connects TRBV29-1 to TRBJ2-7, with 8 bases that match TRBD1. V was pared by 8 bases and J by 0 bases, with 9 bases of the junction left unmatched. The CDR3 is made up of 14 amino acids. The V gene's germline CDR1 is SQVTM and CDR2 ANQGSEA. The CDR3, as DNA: TGCAGCTACCGGGACAGGCCTAGCTCCTACGAGCAGTACGTC. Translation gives CSYRDRPSSYEQYV.

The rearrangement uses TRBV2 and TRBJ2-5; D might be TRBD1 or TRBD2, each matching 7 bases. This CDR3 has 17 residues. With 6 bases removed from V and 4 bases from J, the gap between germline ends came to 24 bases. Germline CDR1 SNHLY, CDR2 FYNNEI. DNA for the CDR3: TGTGCCAGCAGCCACAGGGGAGGGACAAGGATTGGAGAGACCCAGTACTTC. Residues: CASSHRGGTRIGETQYF.